This T cell receptor beta chain emerged from a study of blood T cell repertoires in COVID-19. Overall study: Nucleic acid was either cDNA or gDNA, and it came from T cells, B-cell-depleted T cells, or PBMCs.

Trimming left V 7 bases short and J 6 bases short, with 16 bases between. This CDR3 has 14 residues. Germline V CDR1 and CDR2: SGHRS, YFSETQ. Per the authors' pipeline: Estimation of nucleated cell counts was performed using reference gene primer amplification. The repertoire was sequenced with immunoSEQ multiplex PCR; TCRdb's copy has only in-frame clones and lacks some. For V, J and clone size, that table is used; D and trimming come from the DNA. The sample consists of around 190,000 clones, nearly 90% of them appearing once. This TCR came from a man aged 50-60 years with COVID-19, enrolled during active disease. Sequenced sample: peripheral blood. V gene TRBV5-1 combines with J gene TRBJ2-2; TRBD1 is a possible D gene (5 bases). In nucleotides, the CDR3 is TGCGCCAGCTCGAAGGGGAATTCGGCCGGGGAGCTGTTTTTT. Residues: CASSKGNSAGELFF.